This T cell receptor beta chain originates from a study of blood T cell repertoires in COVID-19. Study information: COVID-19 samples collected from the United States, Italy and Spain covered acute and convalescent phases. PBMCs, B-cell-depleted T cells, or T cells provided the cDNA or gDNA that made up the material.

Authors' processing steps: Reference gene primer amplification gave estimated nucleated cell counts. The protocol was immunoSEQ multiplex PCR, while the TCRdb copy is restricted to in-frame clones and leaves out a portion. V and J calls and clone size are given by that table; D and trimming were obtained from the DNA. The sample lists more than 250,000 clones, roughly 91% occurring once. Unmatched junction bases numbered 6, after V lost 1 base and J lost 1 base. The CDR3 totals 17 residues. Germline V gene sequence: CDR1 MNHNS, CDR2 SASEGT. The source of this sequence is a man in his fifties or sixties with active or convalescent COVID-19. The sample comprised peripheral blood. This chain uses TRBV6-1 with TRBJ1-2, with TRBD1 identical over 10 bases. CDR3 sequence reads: CASSEGGTGEVNYGYTF. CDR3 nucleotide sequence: TGTGCCAGCAGTGAAGGGGGGACAGGGGAAGTTAACTATGGCTACACCTTC.